This T cell receptor (beta chain) came from a study of cytomegalovirus exposure and HLA in healthy donors. The overall study: Around 86 million unique TCRs, all from HLA-typed donors, were included in an early release of the data.

On this clone: The target antigen is unknown.

General study findings and limits: It was in a later analysis that TCR association rates were seen to vary by HLA locus, highest for DRB1 and lowest for HLA-C. Productive status was seen about 87% or about 30% of the time for most TCR beta V segments in an earlier analysis.

PCR employed 60 Vbeta and 13 Jbeta primers. This table comes from immunoSEQ multiplex PCR, and its TCRdb copy is limited to in-frame clones, with some not included. The top ten clones hold around 1.5% of a sample with 150,000 to 200,000 clones, 60% to 85% of them seen once. Germline V lookup: CDR1 ENHRY, CDR2 SYGVKD. With 6 bases removed from V and 5 bases from J, the gap between germline ends came to 16 bases. This CDR3 has 14 amino acids. This TCR came from a man in his late teens or twenties in good health and CMV-seronegative. The source material was PBMCs. The rearrangement joins TRBV10-3 to TRBJ1-1, with unresolved D. CDR3 sequence: CAISLTRPGTEAFF. CDR3 coding DNA: TGTGCCATCAGCCTTACCCGACCGGGGACTGAAGCTTTCTTT.